This T cell receptor beta chain was captured by sequencing in a study of shared clonotypes between healthy human individuals. The naive CD8 population came from CD45RO-negative cells selected for CCR7, without terminally differentiated effector memory CD45RA+ cells. Healthy HIV-negative adults with no recent acute infections or vaccinations were recruited as donors. In germline, CDR1 is SEHNR, CDR2 FQNEAQ (reference sequence). The CDR3 is 13 residues long. V was pared by 10 bases and J by 1 base, with 13 bases between. Findings and caveats of the study: Even with large depth, rarefaction showed that sorted-subset sequencing was incomplete.

Authors' analysis steps: With immunoSEQ giving junction-only sequences and no quality scores, filtering differed. Clones were read by immunoSEQ multiplex PCR, and TCRdb kept only the in-frame ones, dropping some. V, J and clone size were drawn from that table, and D and trimming were deduced from the DNA. This sample has about 2.1 million clones; roughly 93% occur once, and the top ten carry 1.5% to 2%. To note about this clone: What it recognizes is unknown.

This chain joins TRBV7-9 and TRBJ1-1, with D possibly TRBD1 on 6 matching bases. Sequences were obtained from naive CD8+ T cells from PBMCs. This TCR derives from a man aged 18 to 30 in good health. Some clones in this sample may be carry-over from other donors' samples. CDR3 protein: CATLDSTNTEAFF. CDR3 DNA: TGTGCCACCCTGGACAGTACGAACACTGAAGCTTTCTTT. Variable domain in full (rest from reference TRBV7-9 and TRBJ1-1): DTGVSQNPRHKITKRGQNVTFRCDPISEHNRLYWYRQTLGQGPEFLTYFQNEAQLEKSRLLSDRFSAERPKGSFSTLEIQRTEQGDSAMYLCATLDSTNTEAFFGQGTRLTVV.